Listed below are T cell receptor beta chains from one sample, sequenced in a study of cytomegalovirus exposure and HLA in healthy donors. Only in-frame clones appear in the TCRdb table, and some are missing; sequencing was by immunoSEQ multiplex PCR. The sample has about 58,000 clones, roughly 90% seen once. The sequencing sample was made of PBMCs. The receptors originated from a man younger than 35 in good health and CMV-seronegative. Each CDR3 is given with its conserved first and last residue. Each record gives: clone size, D gene, V gene, J gene, CDR3 DNA, CDR3 protein. A D gene is named only where the DNA matches it firmly. The size entry is marked missing in some rows and otherwise reads once, few, many or a size class.

NA	TRBD2	TRBV29-1	TRBJ2-1	TGCAGCGTTGTAGCGGGAGGGGCCCTCAATGAGCAGTTCTTC	CSVVAGGALNEQFF
NA	NA	TRBV5-1	TRBJ2-1	TGCGCCAGCAGCTTGGAACCCTCGGGGAATGAGCAGTTCTTC	CASSLEPSGNEQFF
NA	TRBD2	TRBV6-5	TRBJ2-7	TGTGCCAGCAGTTCCGGACTAGCCGCCTACGAGCAGTACTTC	CASSSGLAAYEQYF
NA	TRBD1	TRBV10-3	TRBJ1-2	TGTGCCATCAGTCCGGGACAGGGGGGAGGCTACACCTTC	CAISPGQGGGYTF
NA	NA	TRBV2	TRBJ2-5	TGTGCCAGCAGGCCAACTTCAGGGTCAGGGACCCAGTACTTC	CASRPTSGSGTQYF
NA	TRBD1	TRBV19	TRBJ2-2	TGTGCCAGTAAGCTGGGGACAGGGGTAACCGGGGAGCTGTTTTTT	CASKLGTGVTGELFF
NA	NA	TRBV5-6	TRBJ1-1	TGTGCCAGCACCCTAGACAGCCCCCCGAGCACTGAAGCTTTCTTT	CASTLDSPPSTEAFF
NA	TRBD1	TRBV29-1	TRBJ2-7	TGCAGCGTATCCGGGACAGCTAGCTCCTACGAGCAGTACTTC	CSVSGTASSYEQYF
NA	TRBD1	TRBV6-6	TRBJ2-5	TGTGCCAGCAGTAGACAGGGTATCGGAGAGACCCAGTACTTC	CASSRQGIGETQYF
NA	NA	TRBV7-9	TRBJ2-2	TGTGCCAACCAGATGACGGAAGGGGAAGGTCGGGAGCTGTTTTTT	CANQMTEGEGRELFF
once	TRBD1	TRBV12-5	TRBJ1-5	TGTGCTAGTGGTTTGGGGACAGGGGACCAGCCCCAGCATTTT	CASGLGTGDQPQHF
NA	NA	TRBV5-1	TRBJ2-3	TGCGCCAGCAGCCCGGACAGTACTAGCACAGATACGCAGTATTTT	CASSPDSTSTDTQYF
NA	NA	TRBV29-1	TRBJ2-1	TGCAGCGGAGGGGGTGATGAGCAGTTCTTC	CSGGGDEQFF
NA	NA	TRBV28	TRBJ2-4	TGTGCCAGCAGTCCGGGAGATGACAACTTGAAGACGGTAGCCAAAAACATTCAGTACTTC	CASSPGDDNLKTVAKNIQYF
NA	NA	TRBV6-1	TRBJ1-4	TGTGCCAGCAGTGAAGACAGAAATGAAAAACTGTTTTTT	CASSEDRNEKLFF
NA	NA	TRBV19	TRBJ2-5	TGTGCCAGTAGTAGGGGGGATCAAGAGACCCAGTACTTC	CASSRGDQETQYF
NA	TRBD1	TRBV5-1	TRBJ1-2	TGCGCCAGCAGCTCGACAGGGGACGGGTACGACTATGGCTACACCTTC	CASSSTGDGYDYGYTF
once	TRBD1	TRBV7-8	TRBJ1-1	TGTGCCAGCAGCTTAGCGGGACAGGCCCCCACTGAAGCTTTCTTT	CASSLAGQAPTEAFF
NA	NA	TRBV4-2	TRBJ2-3	TGTGCCAGCAGCCAAGATCTCGTAAAGCCCCGGGGCACAGATACGCAGTATTTT	CASSQDLVKPRGTDTQYF
NA	NA	TRBV21-1	TRBJ2-5	TGTGCCAGCAGCAAATGCCTATCAACAGGGGTCGATGAGACCCAGTACTTC	CASSKCLSTGVDETQYF
NA	TRBD1	TRBV4-1	TRBJ2-5	TGCGCCAGCAGCCGCAGACAGGGGGCTTGGGAGACCCAGTACTTC	CASSRRQGAWETQYF
NA	TRBD1	TRBV6-1	TRBJ1-1	TGTGCCAGCAGTGAAACGTGGGCGGGACAGGGGAGGGGGGGCTACATGAACACTGAAGCTTTCTTT	CASSETWAGQGRGGYMNTEAFF
NA	NA	TRBV5-5	TRBJ2-3	TGTGCCAGCAGCTTGGGACAGGCGATATACACAGATACGCAGTATTTT	CASSLGQAIYTDTQYF
NA	NA	TRBV28	TRBJ2-7	TGTGCCAGCAGTCCCCAGGGTCTCCGGGAGCAGTACTTC	CASSPQGLREQYF
few	NA	TRBV19	TRBJ1-1	TGTGCCAGTAGTCGACAGAGAATGAACACTGAAGCTTTCTTT	CASSRQRMNTEAFF
NA	TRBD2	TRBV6-1	TRBJ2-3	TGTGCCAGCAGTGTAGGACTAGCGGGAGGGTCCAGAGAGAACACAGATACGCAGTATTTT	CASSVGLAGGSRENTDTQYF
NA	NA	TRBV30	TRBJ2-3	TGTGCCTGGAGGGCCGGGACTCACCTGAGCACAGATACGCAGTATTTT	CAWRAGTHLSTDTQYF
NA	NA	TRBV14	TRBJ2-1	TGTGCCAGCAGCCAAGTTATTCGGGAGTCCCACAATGAGCAGTTCTTC	CASSQVIRESHNEQFF
NA	NA	TRBV11-3	TRBJ2-3	TGTGCCAGCAGCTTATTAGGAGCGCCGTACACAGATACGCAGTATTTT	CASSLLGAPYTDTQYF
NA	NA	TRBV28	TRBJ2-3	TGTGCCAGCAGTTTATGGCCGGCGGTAAGCACAGATACGCAGTATTTT	CASSLWPAVSTDTQYF
NA	NA	TRBV7-8	TRBJ2-7	TGTGCCAGCAGCTCCAGGGACTTCTCCTACGAGCAGTACTTC	CASSSRDFSYEQYF
NA	NA	TRBV18	TRBJ2-3	TGTGCCAGCTCACCTATGAGCCTCGTAATCACAGATACGCAGTATTTT	CASSPMSLVITDTQYF
NA	NA	TRBV4-2	TRBJ2-5	TGTGCCAGCAGCCGTGGGGAGGCGGACCAAGAGACCCAGTACTTC	CASSRGEADQETQYF
NA	NA	TRBV21-1	TRBJ2-5	TGTGCCAGCAGCAAATGGGCAGTAAAAGAGACCCAGTACTTC	CASSKWAVKETQYF
NA	NA	TRBV2	TRBJ2-7	TGTGCCAGCAGTTTCGACAGCTCCTACGAGCAGTACTTC	CASSFDSSYEQYF
NA	NA	TRBV27	TRBJ1-1	TGTGCCAGCAGTTTATCGCCCCTCAGGGCTGAAGCTTTCTTT	CASSLSPLRAEAFF